Included here is one T cell receptor beta chain sequence, with context. Antigen: not known. A second PCR of about 7 to 12 cycles used a sample-barcoded 5' primer and a J-beta primer mix. Using its own MiXCR run on the 5' RACE reads, TCRdb lists one record per CDR3 protein. Of 1,500,000 or so distinct CDR3 sequences in the sample, almost 60% were seen once. The CDR3 sequence is 17 residues long. The germline V gene has CDR1 MNHEY and CDR2 SMNVEV (reference sequence). Trimming removed 3 bases from V and 1 base from J, with 18 bases in between. Extraction of total RNA produced a minimum of 5.5 micrograms from each sample. This sample is drawn from a study of blood T cells in healthy people across ages. Study results and caveats: A roughly linear age-dependent decrease characterized TCR beta diversity per million T cells. Naive T cell percentage showed a strong correlation with TCR beta diversity. Long-lived donors exceeded aged donors in naive CD4+ cells and diversity.

The sequencing input was blood. The clonotype comes from a man aged 18 to 30 in good health. The chain couples TRBV27 to TRBJ1-1; the D gene is possibly TRBD1 (6 bases). The CDR3 reads CASSFFGGAGTNTEAFF. CDR3 in DNA: TGTGCCAGCAGTTTTTTTGGGGGCGCGGGAACGAACACTGAAGCTTTCTTT.